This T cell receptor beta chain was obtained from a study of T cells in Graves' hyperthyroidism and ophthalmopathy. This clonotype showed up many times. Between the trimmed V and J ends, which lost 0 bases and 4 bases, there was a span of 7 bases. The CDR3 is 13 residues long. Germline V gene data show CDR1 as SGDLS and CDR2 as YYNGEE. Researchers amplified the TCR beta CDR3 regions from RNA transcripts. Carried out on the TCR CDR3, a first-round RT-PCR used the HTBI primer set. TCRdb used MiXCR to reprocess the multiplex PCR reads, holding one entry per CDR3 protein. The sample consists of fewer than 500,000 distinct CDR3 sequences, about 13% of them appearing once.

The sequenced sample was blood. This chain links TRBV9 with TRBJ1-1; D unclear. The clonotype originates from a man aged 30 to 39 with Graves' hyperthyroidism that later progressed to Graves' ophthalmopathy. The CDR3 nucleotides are TGTGCCAGCAGCGTAGAAGGGATCACTGAAGCTTTCTTT. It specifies CASSVEGITEAFF.